This TCR beta chain was retrieved from a study of response to subunit inactivated influenza vaccine. Whole-study findings and limits: The authors offered the suggestion that each seasonal influenza vaccination recruits few new T cells.

The germline gives CDR1 LNHNV, CDR2 YYDKDF (reference sequence). V was shortened by 0 bases and J by 6 bases, with 5 bases between the two germline ends. This CDR3 has 13 amino acids. TCRdb redid the calling of the RT-PCR reads with MiXCR, one entry per CDR3 protein. The data show roughly 710,000 distinct CDR3 sequences, 14% seen once. This clonotype came up many times. Its antigen is currently unknown. Material: PBMCs from blood, obtained 14 days before vaccination. This chain uses TRBV15 with TRBJ2-2; the D is unclear. This clonotype was obtained from a man between 50 and 59 years old who received an inactivated influenza vaccine. The CDR3 coding sequence is TGTGCCACCAGCAGAGAATCAGCCGGGGAGCTGTTTTTT. Translation gives CATSRESAGELFF.